These 17 T cell receptor beta chains were all obtained from the same sample, sequenced in a study of CD8 T cells in ankylosing spondylitis. TCRdb itself ran the 5' RACE reads through MiXCR, one entry per CDR3 protein. The sample shows roughly 470,000 distinct CDR3 sequences, 25% to 30% of them seen only once. Whole-study findings and limits: Several highly homologous variants made up a TCR beta motif, and this motif appeared characteristic of ankylosing spondylitis blood.

No antigen has been assigned to these receptors. Material: blood, either unsorted or a sorted T cell fraction (not recorded which). The receptors stem from a male donor with ankylosing spondylitis.

A few counts support this clonotype. The rearrangement links TRBV29-1 to TRBJ1-1; D might be TRBD1 (5 bases). The length of the CDR3 is 13 residues. CDR1 and CDR2 from the germline V gene are SQVTM and ANQGSEA. Trimming shortened V by 5 bases and J by 4 bases, and 14 bases separated the two germline ends. This CDR3 is CSVSREPGTEAFF. The CDR3 coding sequence is TGCAGCGTTTCCAGGGAGCCAGGCACTGAAGCTTTCTTT.

This chain connects TRBV4-1 to TRBJ1-5, with TRBD1 matching 7 bases. CDR1 is MGHRA and CDR2 is YSYEKL in the germline V gene. V shed 0 bases and J 3 bases; nucleotides not matched to a gene: 2. The CDR3 totals 15 residues. The CDR3 protein is CASSQETGNNQPQHF. In DNA form, the CDR3 reads TGCGCCAGCAGCCAAGAGACAGGGAACAATCAGCCCCAGCATTTT.

The rearrangement joins TRBV14 to TRBJ2-1, with 7 bases identical to TRBD2. Trimming took 1 base from V and 3 from J; bases not matched to a gene: 6. Per the germline V gene, CDR1 is SGHDN and CDR2 is FVKESK. This CDR3 contains 16 residues. The CDR3 nucleotides read TGTGCCAGCAGCCAAGGGCTCGGACTAGGCTACAATGAGCAGTTCTTC. Its translation: CASSQGLGLGYNEQFF.

This clonotype showed up just a few times. The rearrangement uses TRBV2 and TRBJ2-5, with 7 bases fitting TRBD1. Germline trimming cut 6 bases from V and 7 bases from J; bases unmatched to any gene: 8. Germline V gene data show CDR1 as SNHLY and CDR2 as FYNNEI. CDR3 length equals 13 residues. CDR3 bases: TGTGCCAGCAGCCCTGGGCAGGGGGTGACCCAGTACTTC. Residues: CASSPGQGVTQYF.

This clonotype came up a few times. The chain joins TRBV7-8 to TRBJ1-5, with TRBD1 matching 7 bases. Germline trimming cut 4 bases from V and 7 bases from J; bases unmatched to any gene: 13. The length of the CDR3 is 16 residues. Germline lookup yields CDR1 SGHVS and CDR2 FQNEAQ. The CDR3 DNA follows: TGTGCCAGCAGCTCTCGATTGACAGGGACGGGGCAGCCCCAGCATTTT. It codes for CASSSRLTGTGQPQHF.

This clonotype occurred once. The V and J genes are TRBV12-3 or TRBV12-4 and TRBJ1-5; 8 nucleotides agree with TRBD1. V dropped 5 bases and J dropped 7; count of bases not matched to a gene: 13. This CDR3 region has 16 residues. The CDR3 reads CASSPPQWTGKQPQHF. Written as DNA, the CDR3 is TGTGCCAGCAGTCCGCCCCAATGGACAGGGAAGCAGCCCCAGCATTTT.

This clonotype was recorded many times. V gene TRBV12-3 or TRBV12-4 combines with J gene TRBJ1-1; D call uncertain. This CDR3 spans 12 amino acids. Trimming took off 3 bases at V and 8 bases at J, with 10 bases between the two ends. The CDR3 nucleotides are TGTGCCAGCAGTTTTTCGGGGTCGGAAGCTTTCTTT. It codes for CASSFSGSEAFF.

The chain recombines TRBV11-2 with TRBJ2-1, with D tentatively TRBD2 (5 bases). Trimming removed 0 bases from V and 7 bases from J, with 10 bases in between. The germline V gene has CDR1 SGHAT and CDR2 FQNNGV. This CDR3 spans 14 amino acids. CDR3 protein: CASSLERVGNEQFF. The CDR3 DNA is TGTGCCAGCAGCTTAGAGCGGGTGGGGAATGAGCAGTTCTTC.

A note on this clonotype: At one end the junction does not follow the germline gene, possibly because of a read error. The genes are TRBV11-2 and TRBJ2-2, with D hard to call. Germline CDR1 is SGHAT and CDR2 is FQNNGV. The CDR3 has 12 residues. The CDR3 is CASSGPTRELFF. CDR3 sequence (DNA): TGTGCCAGCAGCGGACCCACCAGGGAGCTGTTTTTT.

The table lists this clonotype with a few counts. The chain has TRBV24-1 and TRBJ2-5, with a tentative D call TRBD2 (5 bases). V was cut by 3 bases and J by 5 bases, with 18 bases left in between. The CDR3 covers 16 residues. Germline assignment: CDR1 KGHDR and CDR2 SFDVKD. Here the CDR3 reads CATSDRSGSGLETQYF. CDR3 sequence (DNA): TGTGCCACCAGTGATAGGTCGGGGAGTGGGTTGGAGACCCAGTACTTC.

The chain's CDR3 is CSARVGQNTDTQYF. The CDR3 region has the DNA TGCAGTGCTAGAGTTGGGCAGAACACAGATACGCAGTATTTT. The V gene is TRBV20-1, the J gene TRBJ2-3; D not certain. V lost 1 base to trimming and J lost 2 bases, with 10 bases between them. CDR1 DFQATT and CDR2 SNEGSKA come from the germline V gene (reference sequence). The CDR3 covers 14 residues.

This clonotype was seen a few times. This sequence joins TRBV29-1 and TRBJ2-1, with 8 bases aligning to TRBD2. The CDR3 loop spans 15 amino acids. Trimming cost V 4 bases and J 0 bases; bases outside gene matches: 5. Germline lookup yields CDR1 SQVTM and CDR2 ANQGSEA. This chain's CDR3 is CSVAPGLGSYNEQFF. The CDR3 coding sequence is TGCAGCGTTGCCCCGGGACTAGGCTCCTACAATGAGCAGTTCTTC.

The V call is TRBV7-6, the J call TRBJ2-5; 8 bases align to TRBD2. From germline, CDR1 is SGHVS and CDR2 FNYEAQ. CDR3 length: 15 amino acids. Trimming cost V 1 base and J 0 bases; bases outside gene matches: 1. The CDR3 reads CASSLGRGDQETQYF. The CDR3 nucleotides read TGTGCCAGCAGCTTAGGGCGGGGGGACCAAGAGACCCAGTACTTC.

This clonotype was detected many times. The rearrangement joins TRBV10-3 to TRBJ2-6; D not resolved. V gave up 4 bases and J gave up 2 bases, with 0 bases separating them. This CDR3 region has 12 residues. CDR1 is ENHRY, CDR2 SYGVKD, per germline. CDR3 nucleotides: TGTGCCATCAGTGCTGGGGCCAACGTCCTGACTTTC. It translates to CAISAGANVLTF.

The gene calls are TRBV20-1 and TRBJ2-3, with TRBD1 as a possible D gene (7 bases). The CDR3 has 15 residues. Deletions cut 5 bases from V and 2 bases from J, with 17 bases between. Germline lookup yields CDR1 DFQATT and CDR2 SNEGSKA (reference sequence). The CDR3: CSASPRQGLTDTQYF. For the CDR3, the DNA is TGCAGTGCTTCCCCACGACAGGGACTCACAGATACGCAGTATTTT.

This clonotype was counted only a few times. The CDR3 is CASSPDPSGFGFF. The CDR3 DNA reads as TGCGCCAGCAGTCCAGATCCCTCGGGGTTCGGGTTCTTC. The J gene is TRBJ2-1, the V gene TRBV5-1; D might be TRBD2 (5 bases). V gave up 5 bases and J gave up 15 bases, with 21 bases separating them. The CDR3 is 13 residues long. Germline CDR1 is SGHRS and CDR2 is YFSETQ.

The CDR3 DNA follows: TGTGCCACCAGCCCTCGGACTAGCGGGAGGGCCACGAATGAGCAGTTCTTC. Encoded protein: CATSPRTSGRATNEQFF. The chain combines TRBV15 with TRBJ2-1, with 15 bases lining up with TRBD2. The CDR3 covers 17 residues. Per germline, CDR1 LNHNV and CDR2 YYDKDF (reference sequence). V was clipped by 5 bases and J by 7 bases; unmatched bases: 9.